This TCR beta chain derives from a study of T cell changes during pregnancy in multiple sclerosis. This CDR3 has 15 residues. V lost 8 bases, J lost 2 bases, and 19 bases lay in between. Germline loops: CDR1 MNHNS, CDR2 SASEGT. TCRdb's copy holds only in-frame clones and misses some; the assay was immunoSEQ multiplex PCR. Of about 17,000 clones listed, around 85% were seen once; the top ten hold more than 7.5%. The chain links TRBV6-1 to TRBJ2-7; D possibly corresponds to TRBD2 (6 bases). This sample comprised CD8+ T cells from peripheral blood mononuclear cells, obtained after pregnancy. The TCR comes from a female donor with multiple sclerosis, enrolled in a pregnancy study. The DNA of the CDR3 is TGTGCCAGCGGTACTAGCTCCGACCTAGCCTACGAGCAGTACTTC. Translating it yields CASGTSSDLAYEQYF.